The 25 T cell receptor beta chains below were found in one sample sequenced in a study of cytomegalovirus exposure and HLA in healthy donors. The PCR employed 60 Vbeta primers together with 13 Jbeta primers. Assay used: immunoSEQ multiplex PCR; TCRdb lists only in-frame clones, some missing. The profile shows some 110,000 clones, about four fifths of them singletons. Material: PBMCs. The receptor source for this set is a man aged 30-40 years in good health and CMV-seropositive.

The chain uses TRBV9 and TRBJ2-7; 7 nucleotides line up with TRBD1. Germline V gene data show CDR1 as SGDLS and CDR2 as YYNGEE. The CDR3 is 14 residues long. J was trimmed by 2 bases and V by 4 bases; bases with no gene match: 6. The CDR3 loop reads CASSPGTVAYEQYF. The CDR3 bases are TGTGCCAGCAGCCCCGGGACAGTGGCCTACGAGCAGTACTTC.

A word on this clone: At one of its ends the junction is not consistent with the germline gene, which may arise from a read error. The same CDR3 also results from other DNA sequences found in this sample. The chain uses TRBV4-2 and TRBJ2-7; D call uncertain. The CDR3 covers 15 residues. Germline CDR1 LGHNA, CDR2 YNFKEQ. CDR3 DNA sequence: TGTGCCAGCAGCCAAGATTTTCAAGCTTCCTACGAGCAATACTTC. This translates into CASSQDFQASYEQYF.

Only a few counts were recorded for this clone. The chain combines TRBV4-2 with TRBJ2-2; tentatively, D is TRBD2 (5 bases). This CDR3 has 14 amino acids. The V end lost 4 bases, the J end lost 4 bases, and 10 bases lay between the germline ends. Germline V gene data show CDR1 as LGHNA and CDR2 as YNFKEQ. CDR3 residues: CASSPTGSTGELFF. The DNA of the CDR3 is TGTGCCAGCAGCCCTACGGGGAGCACCGGGGAGCTGTTTTTT.

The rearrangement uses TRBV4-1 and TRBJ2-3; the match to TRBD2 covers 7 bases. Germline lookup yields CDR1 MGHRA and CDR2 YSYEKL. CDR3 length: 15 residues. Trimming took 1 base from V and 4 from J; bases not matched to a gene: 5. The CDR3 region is CASSQGSGGADTQYF. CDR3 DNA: TGCGCCAGCAGCCAAGGATCGGGAGGCGCAGATACGCAGTATTTT.

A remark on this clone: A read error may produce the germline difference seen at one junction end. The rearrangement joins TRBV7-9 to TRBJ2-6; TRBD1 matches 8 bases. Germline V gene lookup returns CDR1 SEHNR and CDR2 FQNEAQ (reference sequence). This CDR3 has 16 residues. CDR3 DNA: TGTGCCAGCAGCTCCGGACAGGGCCCCGGGGCCAACGGCCTGACTTTC. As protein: CASSSGQGPGANGLTF.

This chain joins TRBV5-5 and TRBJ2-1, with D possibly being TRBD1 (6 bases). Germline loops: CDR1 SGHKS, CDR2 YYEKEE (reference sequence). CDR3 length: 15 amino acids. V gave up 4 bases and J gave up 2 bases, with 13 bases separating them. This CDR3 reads CASSRVGGPYNEQFF. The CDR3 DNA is TGTGCCAGCAGCCGGGTAGGGGGACCCTACAATGAGCAGTTCTTC.

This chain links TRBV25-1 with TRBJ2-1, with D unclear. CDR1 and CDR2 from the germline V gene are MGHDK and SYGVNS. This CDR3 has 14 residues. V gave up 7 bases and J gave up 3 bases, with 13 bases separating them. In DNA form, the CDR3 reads TGTGCCAGCACCAAATCAACTTTCTACAATGAGCAGTTCTTC. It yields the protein CASTKSTFYNEQFF. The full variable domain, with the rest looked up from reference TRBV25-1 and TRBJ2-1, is EADIYQTPRYLVIGTGKKITLECSQTMGHDKMYWYQQDPGMELHLIHYSYGVNSTEKGDLSSESTVSRIRTEHFPLTLESARPSHTSQYLCASTKSTFYNEQFFGPGTRLTVL.

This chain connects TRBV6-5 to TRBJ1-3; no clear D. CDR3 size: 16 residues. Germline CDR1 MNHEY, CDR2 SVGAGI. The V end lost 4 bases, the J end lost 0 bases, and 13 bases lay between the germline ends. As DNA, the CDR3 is TGTGCCAGCAGTTGGGAGGGTTTCGCCTCTGGAAACACCATATATTTT. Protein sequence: CASSWEGFASGNTIYF.

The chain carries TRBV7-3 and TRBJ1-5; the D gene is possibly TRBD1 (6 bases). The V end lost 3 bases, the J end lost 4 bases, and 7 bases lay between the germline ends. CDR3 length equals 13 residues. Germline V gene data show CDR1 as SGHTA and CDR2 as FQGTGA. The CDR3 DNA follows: TGTGCCAGCAGCTTGGGGGCTAATCAGCCCCAGCATTTT. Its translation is CASSLGANQPQHF.

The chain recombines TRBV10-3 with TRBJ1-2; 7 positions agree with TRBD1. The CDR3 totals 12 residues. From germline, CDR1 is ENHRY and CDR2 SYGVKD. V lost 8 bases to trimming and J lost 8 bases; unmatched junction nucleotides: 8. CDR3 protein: CAIGQEGEGYTF. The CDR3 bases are TGTGCCATCGGACAGGAGGGAGAAGGCTACACCTTC.

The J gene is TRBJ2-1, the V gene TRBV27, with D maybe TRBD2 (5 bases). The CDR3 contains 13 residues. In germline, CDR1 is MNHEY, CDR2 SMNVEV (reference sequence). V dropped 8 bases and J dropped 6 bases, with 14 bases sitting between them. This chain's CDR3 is CASQIGGRNEQFF. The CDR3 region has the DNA TGTGCCAGCCAGATAGGAGGACGCAATGAGCAGTTCTTC.

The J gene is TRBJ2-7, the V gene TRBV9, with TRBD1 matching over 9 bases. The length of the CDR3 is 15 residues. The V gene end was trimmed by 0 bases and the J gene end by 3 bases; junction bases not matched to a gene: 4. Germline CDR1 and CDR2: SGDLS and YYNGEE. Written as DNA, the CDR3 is TGTGCCAGCAGCGTAGAGGGACAGGGACACTACGAGCAGTACTTC. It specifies CASSVEGQGHYEQYF. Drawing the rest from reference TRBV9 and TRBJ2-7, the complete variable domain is DSGVTQTPKHLITATGQRVTLRCSPRSGDLSVYWYQQSLDQGLQFLIQYYNGEERAKGNILERFSAQQFPDLHSELNLSSLELGDSALYFCASSVEGQGHYEQYFGPGTRLTVT.

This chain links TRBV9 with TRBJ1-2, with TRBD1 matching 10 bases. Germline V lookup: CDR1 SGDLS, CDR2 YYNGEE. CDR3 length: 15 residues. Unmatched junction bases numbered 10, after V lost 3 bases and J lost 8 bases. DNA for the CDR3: TGTGCCAGCAGCGCCCGACGACAGGGGGCGGGGGGCTACACCTTC. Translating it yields CASSARRQGAGGYTF.

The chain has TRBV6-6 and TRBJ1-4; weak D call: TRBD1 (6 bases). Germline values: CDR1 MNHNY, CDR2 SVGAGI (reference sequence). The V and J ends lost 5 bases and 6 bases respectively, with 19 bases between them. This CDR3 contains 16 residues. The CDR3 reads CASSPRGTTQDEKLFF. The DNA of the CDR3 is TGTGCCAGCAGTCCGAGAGGGACAACTCAGGATGAAAAACTGTTTTTT.

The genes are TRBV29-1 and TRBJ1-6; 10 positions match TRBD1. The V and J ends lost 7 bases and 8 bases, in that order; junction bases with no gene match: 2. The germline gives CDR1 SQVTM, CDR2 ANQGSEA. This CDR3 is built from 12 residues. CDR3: CSAGTGDSPLHF. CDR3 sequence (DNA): TGCAGCGCCGGGACAGGGGATTCACCCCTCCACTTT.

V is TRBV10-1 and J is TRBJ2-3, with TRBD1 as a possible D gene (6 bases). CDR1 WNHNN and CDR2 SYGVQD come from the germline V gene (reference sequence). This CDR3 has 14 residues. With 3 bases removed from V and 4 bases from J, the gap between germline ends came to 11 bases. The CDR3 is CASSDQGSADTQYF. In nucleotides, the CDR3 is TGCGCCAGCAGTGATCAGGGGAGCGCAGATACGCAGTATTTT.

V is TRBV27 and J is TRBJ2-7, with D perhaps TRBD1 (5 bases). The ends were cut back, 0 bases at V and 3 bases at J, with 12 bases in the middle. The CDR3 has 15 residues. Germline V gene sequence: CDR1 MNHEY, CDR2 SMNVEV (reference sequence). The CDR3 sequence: CASSLSGQASYEQYF. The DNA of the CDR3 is TGTGCCAGCAGTTTATCGGGGCAGGCGAGCTACGAGCAGTACTTC.

In DNA form, the CDR3 reads TGTGCCATTCGGACTAGCGGGAGGGCCGGGGAGCTGTTTTTT. This translates into CAIRTSGRAGELFF. The chain uses TRBV10-3 and TRBJ2-2, with TRBD2 matching over 15 bases. V dropped 9 bases and J dropped 6; count of bases not matched to a gene: 2. The germline V gene has CDR1 ENHRY and CDR2 SYGVKD. There are 14 residues in the CDR3.

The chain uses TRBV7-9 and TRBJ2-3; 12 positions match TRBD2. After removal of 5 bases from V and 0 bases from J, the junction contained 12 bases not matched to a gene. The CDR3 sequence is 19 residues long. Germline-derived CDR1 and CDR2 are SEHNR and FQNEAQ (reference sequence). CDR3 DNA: TGTGCCAGCAGCAGATACGGGACTAGCGGGTTTACTAGCACAGATACGCAGTATTTT. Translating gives CASSRYGTSGFTSTDTQYF.

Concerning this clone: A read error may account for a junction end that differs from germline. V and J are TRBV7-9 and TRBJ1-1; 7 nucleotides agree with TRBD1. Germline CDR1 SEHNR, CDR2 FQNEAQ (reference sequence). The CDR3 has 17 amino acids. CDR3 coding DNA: TGTTCCAGCAGCTTAGCTCTAGACAGGGAAAGGGGCACTGAAGCTTTCTTT. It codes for CSSSLALDRERGTEAFF.

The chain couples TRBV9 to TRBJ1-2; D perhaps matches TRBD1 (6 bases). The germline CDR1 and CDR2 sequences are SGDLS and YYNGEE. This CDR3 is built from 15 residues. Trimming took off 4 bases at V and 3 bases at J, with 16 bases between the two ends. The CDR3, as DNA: TGTGCCAGCAGCCTTGGGCGACAGGCTGACTATGGCTACACCTTC. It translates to CASSLGRQADYGYTF.

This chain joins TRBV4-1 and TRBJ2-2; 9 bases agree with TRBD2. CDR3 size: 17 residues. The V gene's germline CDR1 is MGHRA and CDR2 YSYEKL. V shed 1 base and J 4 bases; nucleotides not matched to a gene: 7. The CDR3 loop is CASSQGLAARTTGELFF. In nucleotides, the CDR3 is TGCGCCAGCAGCCAAGGACTAGCGGCCCGTACCACCGGGGAGCTGTTTTTT.

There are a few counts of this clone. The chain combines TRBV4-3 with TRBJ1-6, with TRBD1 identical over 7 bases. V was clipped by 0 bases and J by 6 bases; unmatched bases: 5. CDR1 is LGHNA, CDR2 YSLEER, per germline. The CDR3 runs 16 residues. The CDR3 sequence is CASSQDSAGGNSPLHF. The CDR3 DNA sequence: TGCGCCAGCAGCCAAGATTCGGCAGGGGGTAATTCACCCCTCCACTTT.

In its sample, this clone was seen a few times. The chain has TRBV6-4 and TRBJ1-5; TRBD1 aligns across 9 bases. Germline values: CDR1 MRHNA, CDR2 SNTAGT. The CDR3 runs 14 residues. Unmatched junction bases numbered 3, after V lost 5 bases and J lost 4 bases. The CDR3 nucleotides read TGTGCCAGCAGTCGACAGGGGGAAAATCAGCCCCAGCATTTT. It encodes CASSRQGENQPQHF.

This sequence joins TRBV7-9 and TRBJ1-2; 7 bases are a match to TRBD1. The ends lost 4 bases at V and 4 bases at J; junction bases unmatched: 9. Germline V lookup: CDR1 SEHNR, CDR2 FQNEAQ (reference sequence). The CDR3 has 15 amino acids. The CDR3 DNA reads TGTGCCAGCAGCTCCCCTGGACAGGTTTTCTATGGCTACACCTTC. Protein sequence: CASSSPGQVFYGYTF. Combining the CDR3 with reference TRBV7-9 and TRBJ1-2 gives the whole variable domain DTGVSQNPRHKITKRGQNVTFRCDPISEHNRLYWYRQTLGQGPEFLTYFQNEAQLEKSRLLSDRFSAERPKGSFSTLEIQRTEQGDSAMYLCASSSPGQVFYGYTFGSGTRLTVV.